Each of the 26 T cell receptor beta chains below was sequenced from the same sample in a study of breast tumors, draining lymph nodes, adjacent tissues. Breast cancer patients provided tissue from their axillary draining lymph nodes. TCRdb analysed the multiplex PCR reads with MiXCR anew, one entry per CDR3 protein. The sample has about 230,000 distinct CDR3 sequences, roughly 32% seen once. The sample consisted of axillary lymph node tissue. The receptors stem from a female donor with breast cancer. Some clones in this sample may be carry-over from other donors' samples.

V usage is TRBV5-1 and J usage is TRBJ2-1, with TRBD2 as a possible D gene (6 bases). Germline-derived CDR1 and CDR2 are SGHRS and YFSETQ. Trimming shortened V by 0 bases and J by 2 bases, and 9 bases separated the two germline ends. The CDR3 is made up of 15 amino acids. CDR3 protein: CASSLGRVTYNEQFF. CDR3 nucleotides: TGCGCCAGCAGCTTGGGGAGGGTGACCTACAATGAGCAGTTCTTC.

This clonotype showed up just a few times. This sequence may be a read error, since a much larger clone differs from it by one base. This chain joins TRBV5-5 and TRBJ2-3; 7 bases are a match to TRBD1. CDR1 is SGHKS and CDR2 is YYEKEE in the germline V gene (reference sequence). V was clipped by 0 bases and J by 3 bases; unmatched bases: 4. The CDR3 length is 15 residues. The CDR3 nucleotides read TGTGCCAGCAGCTTGGAGGGGGCGCGGACAGATACGCAGTATTTT. Its protein is CASSLEGARTDTQYF.

The genes are TRBV4-2 and TRBJ2-5; D not resolved. Germline V lookup: CDR1 LGHNA, CDR2 YNFKEQ. CDR3 length: 17 residues. The V end lost 0 bases, the J end lost 2 bases, and 16 bases lay between the germline ends. In DNA, the CDR3 is TGTGCCAGCAGCCAAGATGCCGGACCTACGATGCAAGAGACCCAGTACTTC. Translated, it gives CASSQDAGPTMQETQYF.

This clonotype came up a few times. The chain recombines TRBV28 with TRBJ2-7; perhaps D is TRBD1 or TRBD2 (6 bases each). Germline V lookup: CDR1 MDHEN, CDR2 SYDVKM. Trimming shortened V by 8 bases and J by 5 bases, and 10 bases separated the two germline ends. The CDR3 is 11 amino acids. CDR3: CASEGGDEQYF. CDR3 sequence (DNA): TGTGCCAGCGAGGGGGGTGACGAGCAGTACTTC.

The chain links TRBV5-4 to TRBJ1-6; TRBD1 matches 10 bases. CDR1 is SGHNT and CDR2 is YYREEE in the germline V gene (reference sequence). The CDR3 extends over 17 amino acids. V shed 4 bases and J 3 bases; nucleotides not matched to a gene: 7. As DNA, the CDR3 is TGTGCCAGCAGCCAAGATGGGGACAGGGGCTATAATTCACCCCTCCACTTT. It codes for CASSQDGDRGYNSPLHF.

This clonotype was seen a single time. An end of the junction differs from the germline gene, which may be a read error. The V and J genes are TRBV19 and TRBJ1-5, with D possibly TRBD1 on 6 matching bases. Germline CDR1 is LNHDA and CDR2 is SQIVND (reference sequence). The CDR3 loop spans 16 amino acids. CDR3 bases: TGTGCCAGTAGAGGTTGGGGTCAGGGGAGCAATGAGCCCCAGCATTTT. It encodes CASRGWGQGSNEPQHF.

About this clonotype: A much larger clone is a single base away; this may be a read error. This chain links TRBV27 with TRBJ1-2, with D perhaps matching TRBD1 (5 bases). This CDR3 has 14 residues. CDR1 and CDR2 (germline): MNHEY, SMNVEV (reference sequence). The CDR3 here is CASSLYAGPYGYAF. CDR3 nucleotides: TGTGCCAGCAGTTTATATGCAGGGCCCTATGGCTACGCCTTC.

This clonotype was found many times. The chain recombines TRBV7-2 with TRBJ2-7; TRBD2 matches at 8 bases. The germline CDR1 and CDR2 sequences are SGHTA and FQGNSA. The CDR3 loop spans 15 amino acids. The trim removed 5 bases at V and 2 bases at J, leaving 8 bases unmatched. The CDR3 nucleotides read TGTGCCAGCAGCCGCAGCGGGAGTGGGGCCTACGAGCAGTACTTC. Translation: CASSRSGSGAYEQYF.

Of note for this clonotype: A much larger clone differs by one base, so this may be a read error. The chain couples TRBV6-2 or TRBV6-3 to TRBJ2-7; D is ambiguous. The germline V gene encodes CDR1 MNHEY and CDR2 SVGEGT. The length of the CDR3 is 13 residues. Trimming took 7 bases from V and 3 from J, leaving 13 bases between them. The CDR3 nucleotides are TGTGCCAGCAACCAAGACGATTTCTACGAGCAGTACTTC. As protein: CASNQDDFYEQYF.

This chain uses TRBV12-5 with TRBJ1-1; D possibly corresponds to TRBD1 (6 bases). V lost 1 base to trimming and J lost 4 bases, with 10 bases between them. The CDR3 sequence is 14 residues long. Per the germline V gene, CDR1 is LGHNT and CDR2 is FRNRAP. CDR3 sequence: CASGLGTESTEAFF. CDR3 in DNA: TGTGCTAGTGGTTTGGGGACAGAAAGCACTGAAGCTTTCTTT.

This clonotype has at least ten counts. The chain has TRBV6-6 and TRBJ2-2; D perhaps matches TRBD2 (6 bases). V lost 8 bases and J 4 bases, leaving 14 bases between the germline ends. Germline CDR1 reads MNHNY; CDR2 reads SVGAGI (reference sequence). This CDR3 contains 14 residues. The DNA for the CDR3 is TGTGCCAGCGGGCGGGGCGGTAGCACCGGGGAGCTGTTTTTT. This translates into CASGRGGSTGELFF.

The rearrangement joins TRBV14 to TRBJ1-2; perhaps TRBD1 as D (5 bases). Germline-derived CDR1 and CDR2 are SGHDN and FVKESK. This CDR3 is 18 amino acids long. Trimming took 8 bases from V and 0 from J, leaving 25 bases between them. The CDR3 spells CASSPSQVRREANYGYTF. DNA of the CDR3: TGTGCCAGCTCACCTTCTCAGGTCCGCAGGGAAGCTAACTATGGCTACACCTTC.

Worth noting for this clonotype: This sequence may be a read error, since a much larger clone differs from it by one base. The V gene is TRBV6-5, the J gene TRBJ2-1; TRBD1 matches at 8 bases. The CDR3 length is 15 residues. Germline V gene data show CDR1 as MNHEY and CDR2 as SVGAGI. V trimming: 6 bases; J trimming: 7 bases; junction bases outside the gene matches: 11. CDR3 coding DNA: TGTGCCAGCAGCCCGAGGACAGGGCCTCGGAATGAGCAGTTCTTC. Translating gives CASSPRTGPRNEQFF.

A remark on this clonotype: At one end the junction does not follow the germline gene, possibly because of a read error. The chain recombines TRBV7-6 with TRBJ2-7; D ambiguous. There are 15 residues in the CDR3. Germline V lookup: CDR1 SGHVS, CDR2 FNYEAQ. CDR3 protein: CASSLGALAPHEQHF. CDR3 nucleotides: TGTGCCAGCAGCTTAGGGGCTTTAGCCCCCCACGAGCAGCACTTC.

This clonotype came up many times. The CDR3 here is CASRGVTGLQPQHF. CDR3 DNA: TGTGCCAGCAGGGGGGTGACAGGGTTACAGCCCCAGCATTTT. The chain uses TRBV2 and TRBJ1-5; TRBD1 agrees at 7 bases. CDR3 size: 14 residues. V gave up 6 bases and J gave up 7 bases; unmatched junction bases: 9. Germline V gene lookup returns CDR1 SNHLY and CDR2 FYNNEI.

This clonotype was seen ten or more times. The rearrangement joins TRBV7-8 to TRBJ2-7, with TRBD2 matching over 7 bases. The CDR3 loop spans 15 amino acids. Germline trimming cut 5 bases from V and 0 bases from J; bases unmatched to any gene: 7. Germline CDR1 is SGHVS and CDR2 is FQNEAQ. For the CDR3, the DNA is TGTGCCAGCAGCCCCCGGCTAGCGGCCTCCTACGAGCAGTACTTC. Protein sequence: CASSPRLAASYEQYF.

Concerning this clonotype itself: This may stem from a read error, because a much larger clone lies one nucleotide away. This CDR3 reads CASRRRDLYGYTF. CDR3 sequence (DNA): TGTGCCAGCAGGCGACGGGACCTCTATGGCTACACCTTC. This chain joins TRBV6-6 and TRBJ1-2, with D perhaps TRBD1 (5 bases). The V and J ends lost 6 bases and 4 bases respectively, with 12 bases between them. The CDR3 consists of 13 residues. Germline loops: CDR1 MNHNY, CDR2 SVGAGI (reference sequence).

This clonotype was counted many times. V usage is TRBV20-1 and J usage is TRBJ2-2, with 9 positions matching TRBD1. V shed 5 bases and J 6 bases; nucleotides not matched to a gene: 13. This CDR3 region has 16 residues. Per the germline V gene, CDR1 is DFQATT and CDR2 is SNEGSKA (reference sequence). The CDR3, as DNA: TGCAGTGCTGCGGGACAGGGAGAGTTTGGGGCCGGGGAGCTGTTTTTT. The encoded protein is CSAAGQGEFGAGELFF.

This clonotype came up many times. The chain joins TRBV11-2 to TRBJ1-1; no reliable D call. CDR1 and CDR2 from the germline V gene are SGHAT and FQNNGV. Trimming left V 2 bases short and J 6 bases short, with 4 bases between. CDR3 length equals 11 residues. The CDR3 region is CASSLYAEAFF. CDR3 DNA sequence: TGTGCCAGCAGCTTATACGCTGAAGCTTTCTTT. The complete variable domain, with remaining parts taken from reference TRBV11-2 and TRBJ1-1, reads EAGVAQSPRYKIIEKRQSVAFWCNPISGHATLYWYQQILGQGPKLLIQFQNNGVVDDSQLPKDRFSAERLKGVDSTLKIQPAKLEDSAVYLCASSLYAEAFFGQGTRLTVV.

Comment on this clonotype: The junction does not match germline at one end; this may be a read error. The V gene is TRBV20-1, the J gene TRBJ2-2; TRBD1 matches 8 bases. The germline V gene has CDR1 DFQATT and CDR2 SNEGSKA (reference sequence). This CDR3 has 13 residues. Here the CDR3 reads CSARDRVTGELFF. CDR3 DNA sequence: TGCAGTGCTAGGGACAGGGTAACCGGGGAGCTATTTTTT.

In this sample, this clonotype turned up a few times. This chain joins TRBV30 and TRBJ2-7, with a weak D call TRBD2 (6 bases). The CDR3 extends over 13 amino acids. V was pared by 3 bases and J by 6 bases, with 15 bases between. CDR1 GTSNPN and CDR2 SVGIG come from the germline V gene (reference sequence). CDR3 amino acids: CAWRPRGGVEQYF. CDR3 DNA: TGTGCCTGGAGGCCCCGGGGAGGTGTCGAGCAGTACTTC. Based on the CDR3 plus reference TRBV30 and TRBJ2-7, the full variable domain is SQTIHQWPATLVQPVGSPLSLECTVEGTSNPNLYWYRQAAGRGLQLLFYSVGIGQISSEVPQNLSASRPQDRQFILSSKKLLLSDSGFYLCAWRPRGGVEQYFGPGTRLTVT.

In its sample, this clonotype was seen many times. This chain links TRBV27 with TRBJ1-3; the D is unclear. Looked up from germline, CDR1 is MNHEY and CDR2 is SMNVEV (reference sequence). This CDR3 is built from 15 residues. The germline V and J ends were trimmed by 0 bases and 0 bases, with 6 bases remaining between them. The CDR3 DNA sequence: TGTGCCAGCAGTTTATCGGCCCGCTCTGGAAACACCATATATTTT. It encodes CASSLSARSGNTIYF.

This clonotype was seen once. The conserved phenylalanine or tryptophan normally closing the CDR3 is absent here, so this likely arose from a read error. The chain links TRBV7-2 to TRBJ2-7; 8 bases are a match to TRBD2. Germline loops: CDR1 SGHTA, CDR2 FQGNSA. CDR3 size: 14 residues. J was trimmed by 3 bases and V by 5 bases; bases with no gene match: 6. In DNA, the CDR3 is TGTGCCAGCAGCCTGACTAGCGCTAACTACGAGCAGTACCAC. It is translated as CASSLTSANYEQYH.

About this clonotype: This may arise from a read error, as a much more abundant clone is one base away. The chain joins TRBV11-2 to TRBJ2-1; no clear D gene. CDR1 is SGHAT, CDR2 FQNNGV, per germline. This CDR3 is 11 amino acids long. The CDR3 sequence is CASSLGIEPFF. CDR3 sequence (DNA): TGTGCCAGCAGCCTAGGGATTGAGCCGTTCTTC.

This clonotype was seen repeatedly, ten times or more. The chain joins TRBV11-3 to TRBJ2-2; TRBD2 might be the D (6 bases). Germline V gene data show CDR1 as SGHNT and CDR2 as YENEEA. This CDR3 has 17 amino acids. Trimming took off 2 bases at V and 1 base at J, with 14 bases between the two ends. The CDR3 sequence is CASSLYGFSGNTGELFF. The DNA for the CDR3 is TGTGCCAGCAGCTTATACGGGTTTAGCGGGAACACCGGGGAGCTGTTTTTT.

This clonotype was recorded at least ten times. The chain couples TRBV5-8 to TRBJ2-2; 9 nucleotides agree with TRBD2. This CDR3 region has 16 residues. Germline assignment: CDR1 SGHTS and CDR2 YDEGEE. Trimming removed 5 bases from V and 4 bases from J; junction bases left unmatched: 9. The CDR3 DNA sequence: TGTGCCAGCAGGTGGGCGCGGGAGGGCCGCACCGGGGAGCTGTTTTTT. Residues: CASRWAREGRTGELFF.